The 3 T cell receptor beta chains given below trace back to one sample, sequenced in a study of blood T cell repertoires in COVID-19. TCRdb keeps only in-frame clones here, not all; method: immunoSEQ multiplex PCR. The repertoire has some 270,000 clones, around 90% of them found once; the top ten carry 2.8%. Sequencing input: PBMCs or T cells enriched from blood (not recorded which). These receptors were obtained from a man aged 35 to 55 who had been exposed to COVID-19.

This CDR3 reads CASSLDQSGSVEEQYF. Written as DNA, the CDR3 is TGTGCCAGCAGCTTAGATCAGAGCGGGAGTGTCGAGGAGCAGTACTTC. The chain has TRBV11-3 and TRBJ2-7, with 8 bases matching TRBD2. From germline, CDR1 is SGHNT and CDR2 YENEEA. V was pared by 0 bases and J by 7 bases, with 11 bases of the junction left unmatched. The length of the CDR3 is 16 residues.

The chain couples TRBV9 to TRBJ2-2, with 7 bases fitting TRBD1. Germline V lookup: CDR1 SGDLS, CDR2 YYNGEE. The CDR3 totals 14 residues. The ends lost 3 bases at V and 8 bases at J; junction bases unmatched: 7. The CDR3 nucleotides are TGTGCCAGCAGCGGCGACAGGGTCGGGGGGGAGCTGTTTTTT. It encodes CASSGDRVGGELFF.

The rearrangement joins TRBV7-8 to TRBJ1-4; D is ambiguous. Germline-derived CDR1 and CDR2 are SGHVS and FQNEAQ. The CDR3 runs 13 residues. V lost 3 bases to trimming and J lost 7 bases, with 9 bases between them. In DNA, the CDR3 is TGTGCCAGCAGCTTTAGTTTTGGTGAAAAACTGTTTTTT. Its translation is CASSFSFGEKLFF.